Below are 22 T cell receptor beta chains sequenced from a single sample in a study of human T cells and chemical hapten exposure. Unfractionated whole blood was the source of the extracted total RNA. MiXCR, run by TCRdb on the 5' RACE reads, gives a single entry per CDR3 protein. The top ten hold approximately 2.1% of the sample, which has 81,000 or so distinct CDR3 sequences, 6.5% to 8.5% seen once. All receptors derive from a male donor in good health.

The rearrangement uses TRBV7-9 and TRBJ1-4, with D hard to call. There are 17 residues in the CDR3. The germline V and J ends were trimmed by 5 bases and 16 bases, with 32 bases remaining between them. Germline V gene data show CDR1 as SEHNR and CDR2 as FQNEAQ (reference sequence). This CDR3 reads CASSPGPTLREKICWFF. Here the CDR3 DNA reads TGTGCCAGCAGCCCCGGGCCCACTCTGCGGGAAAAAATCTGTTGGTTTTTT.

This sequence joins TRBV10-3 and TRBJ2-1, with D possibly called TRBD1 or TRBD2 (5 bases each). Germline V CDR1 and CDR2: ENHRY, SYGVKD. V lost 8 bases and J 8 bases, leaving 31 bases between the germline ends. The CDR3 contains 18 residues. The CDR3 loop reads CAIGREAGIPVGVDEQFF. CDR3 DNA: TGTGCCATCGGACGAGAGGCGGGTATCCCCGTGGGGGTGGATGAGCAGTTCTTC.

This clonotype was recorded many times. V and J are TRBV4-3 and TRBJ2-4, with D maybe TRBD2 (5 bases). With 0 bases removed from V and 1 base from J, the gap between germline ends came to 13 bases. The germline CDR1 and CDR2 sequences are LGHNA and YSLEER. The CDR3 has 17 residues. This CDR3 reads CASSQDVNREAKNIQYF. DNA of the CDR3: TGCGCCAGCAGCCAAGATGTCAATAGGGAGGCCAAAAACATTCAGTACTTC.

The V gene is TRBV7-9, the J gene TRBJ1-1; 8 bases map to TRBD1. V shed 7 bases, J shed 1 base, and the junction held 8 bases outside the gene matches. CDR3 length equals 15 residues. Germline loops: CDR1 SEHNR, CDR2 FQNEAQ (reference sequence). The chain's CDR3 is CASIPQGETNTEAFF. The CDR3 DNA is TGTGCCAGCATCCCACAGGGGGAAACGAACACTGAAGCTTTCTTT. Looking up the rest from reference TRBV7-9 and TRBJ1-1 gives the full variable domain: DTGVSQNPRHKITKRGQNVTFRCDPISEHNRLYWYRQTLGQGPEFLTYFQNEAQLEKSRLLSDRFSAERPKGSFSTLEIQRTEQGDSAMYLCASIPQGETNTEAFFGQGTRLTVV.

As DNA, the CDR3 is TGTGCCAGCAGTTCAGGCCGGCTATATGGCTACACCTTC. Translated, it gives CASSSGRLYGYTF. The rearrangement uses TRBV13 and TRBJ1-2; D not resolved. CDR1 is PRHDT, CDR2 FYEKMQ, per germline (reference sequence). Trimming pared 6 bases from V and 5 bases from J, leaving 13 bases between. The CDR3 sequence is 13 residues long.

This clonotype was picked up many times. The chain joins TRBV27 to TRBJ2-3; 8 bases are shared with TRBD2. V shed 7 bases, J shed 4 bases, and the junction held 10 bases outside the gene matches. The CDR3 has 15 amino acids. In germline, CDR1 is MNHEY, CDR2 SMNVEV (reference sequence). CDR3 nucleotide sequence: TGTGCCAGCACCCGGGAGGGCCGATCAGCAGATACGCAGTATTTT. Its protein is CASTREGRSADTQYF.

The sample holds many counts of this clonotype. This chain connects TRBV2 to TRBJ2-5, with D possibly called TRBD1 or TRBD2 (5 bases each). The CDR3 covers 12 residues. V dropped 5 bases and J dropped 5 bases, with 9 bases sitting between them. CDR1 and CDR2 from the germline V gene are SNHLY and FYNNEI. DNA for the CDR3: TGTGCCAGCAGTTGGGGGATGGAGACCCAGTACTTC. This encodes CASSWGMETQYF.

The rearrangement joins TRBV9 to TRBJ2-1; no reliable D call. Germline CDR1 is SGDLS and CDR2 is YYNGEE. Trimming took 3 bases from V and 9 from J, leaving 13 bases between them. This CDR3 comprises 13 residues. CDR3 residues: CASSGSLVGEQFF. Here the CDR3 DNA reads TGTGCCAGCAGCGGGAGTTTAGTCGGTGAGCAGTTCTTC.

This clonotype has a count of ten or more. The CDR3 bases are TGTGCCAGCAGCCAAGTCGTGCTAGCGGGAGGCCACTACAATGAGCAGTTCTTC. This encodes CASSQVVLAGGHYNEQFF. The chain is built from TRBV14 and TRBJ2-1, with 11 bases lining up with TRBD2. V lost 1 base, J lost 3 bases, and 8 bases stayed unmatched. There are 18 residues in the CDR3. Germline assignment: CDR1 SGHDN and CDR2 FVKESK.

The chain links TRBV7-9 to TRBJ2-1; 9 nucleotides agree with TRBD2. This CDR3 spans 16 amino acids. The V gene end was trimmed by 1 base and the J gene end by 9 bases; junction bases not matched to a gene: 10. Germline CDR1 and CDR2: SEHNR and FQNEAQ (reference sequence). The DNA for the CDR3 is TGTGCCAGCAGCTTAGGACGGGGGCTAGCGGGAAGTGAGCAGTTCTTC. Translating gives CASSLGRGLAGSEQFF. Based on the CDR3 plus reference TRBV7-9 and TRBJ2-1, the full variable domain is DTGVSQNPRHKITKRGQNVTFRCDPISEHNRLYWYRQTLGQGPEFLTYFQNEAQLEKSRLLSDRFSAERPKGSFSTLEIQRTEQGDSAMYLCASSLGRGLAGSEQFFGPGTRLTVL.

This clonotype was detected ten times or more. This chain links TRBV20-1 with TRBJ1-5; weak D call: TRBD1 (6 bases). The CDR3 runs to 14 residues. V lost 6 bases and J 4 bases, leaving 16 bases between the germline ends. CDR1 and CDR2 (germline): DFQATT, SNEGSKA (reference sequence). The DNA for the CDR3 is TGCAGTGCCGGTTCAGGGGAGGGGAATCAGCCCCAGCATTTT. Protein sequence: CSAGSGEGNQPQHF.

There are many counts of this clonotype. The J gene is TRBJ2-2, the V gene TRBV7-9; 9 bases match TRBD1. V lost 4 bases, J lost 3 bases, and 9 bases stayed unmatched. The CDR3 length is 17 residues. Germline V lookup: CDR1 SEHNR, CDR2 FQNEAQ (reference sequence). The CDR3: CASSSRGQGQDTGELFF. CDR3 DNA sequence: TGTGCCAGCAGCTCCCGAGGACAGGGGCAGGACACCGGGGAGCTGTTTTTT.

In this sample, this clonotype turned up many times. The chain uses TRBV6-6 and TRBJ1-6, with TRBD1 as a possible D gene (6 bases). V dropped 6 bases and J dropped 10 bases, with 16 bases sitting between them. CDR3 length equals 14 residues. The germline gives CDR1 MNHNY, CDR2 SVGAGI (reference sequence). The CDR3 DNA sequence: TGTGCCAGCAGGCAGGGGCGCGAGGGATCACCCCTCCACTTT. It encodes CASRQGREGSPLHF.

Comments on this clonotype: Its ends do not fully match the called genes, so a read error is possible. The V call is TRBV3-1, the J call TRBJ1-4; TRBD1 agrees at 10 bases. Looked up from germline, CDR1 is LGHDT and CDR2 is YNNKEL (reference sequence). This CDR3 comprises 15 residues. The CDR3 DNA reads TGTGCCAGCAGCCAGCCCGGGACAGGGGATGAGAAACTGTTTTTT. Protein: CASSQPGTGDEKLFF.

This clonotype came up a few times. The chain combines TRBV12-3 or TRBV12-4 with TRBJ2-7; the match to TRBD1 covers 8 bases. Germline trimming cut 6 bases from V and 4 bases from J; bases unmatched to any gene: 5. CDR3 length equals 13 residues. This CDR3 reads CASSLQGAYEQYF. CDR3 coding DNA: TGTGCCAGCAGCCTTCAGGGGGCTTACGAGCAGTACTTC.

This clonotype has ten or more counts. The chain is built from TRBV5-1 and TRBJ2-5, with D possibly being TRBD2 (5 bases). Between the trimmed V and J ends, which lost 0 bases and 2 bases, there was a span of 14 bases. The CDR3 runs 16 residues. Germline V gene data show CDR1 as SGHRS and CDR2 as YFSETQ. CDR3 coding DNA: TGCGCCAGCAGCTTGGACCCCATTACGGGGCAAGAGACCCAGTACTTC. Translating it yields CASSLDPITGQETQYF.

The V call is TRBV4-3, the J call TRBJ2-1; 7 nucleotides line up with TRBD1. This CDR3 contains 16 residues. V lost 0 bases to trimming and J lost 8 bases; unmatched junction nucleotides: 10. CDR1 and CDR2 (germline): LGHNA, YSLEER. DNA for the CDR3: TGCGCCAGCAGCCAAGAGCCGGGACAGCTGAGGGATGAGCAGTTCTTC. Protein product: CASSQEPGQLRDEQFF.

The table lists this clonotype with a few counts. V gene TRBV12-3 or TRBV12-4 combines with J gene TRBJ2-5; 8 bases line up with TRBD2. The J segment lost 3 bases and the V segment lost 8 bases, leaving 8 bases of the junction unmatched. The CDR3 extends over 14 amino acids. The DNA of the CDR3 is TGTGCCAGCGGTCAGACTAGCGCAAAAGAGACCCAGTACTTC. This translates into CASGQTSAKETQYF.

This clonotype occurred many times. The chain links TRBV19 to TRBJ2-7; TRBD1 matches 8 bases. The CDR3 runs 14 residues. The germline V gene encodes CDR1 LNHDA and CDR2 SQIVND (reference sequence). J lost 1 base, V lost 5 bases, and 4 bases had no gene match. The CDR3 spells CASSPGTGSYEQYF. CDR3 bases: TGTGCCAGTAGTCCCGGGACAGGATCCTACGAGCAGTACTTC.

About this clonotype: A much bigger clone sits one base away, suggesting this may be a read error. The chain joins TRBV4-2 to TRBJ2-1; 8 nucleotides match TRBD2. Unmatched junction bases numbered 13, after V lost 6 bases and J lost 12 bases. This CDR3 has 14 residues. CDR1 and CDR2 from the germline V gene are LGHNA and YNFKEQ. CDR3 amino acids: CASRAQLAVDGQFF. The CDR3 coding sequence is TGTGCCAGCAGGGCGCAACTAGCGGTGGATGGGCAGTTCTTC.

The chain uses TRBV6-1 and TRBJ1-6; 9 bases match TRBD1. V shed 1 base, J shed 11 bases, and the junction held 9 bases outside the gene matches. The CDR3 covers 16 residues. Germline V gene data show CDR1 as MNHNS and CDR2 as SASEGT. The CDR3 coding sequence is TGTGCCAGCAGTGAAGTACAGGGGGCTAAGTTGGCACCCCTCCACTTT. Its translation: CASSEVQGAKLAPLHF.

This clonotype was seen just once. The chain employs TRBV7-2 and TRBJ1-2; 7 bases agree with TRBD1. The CDR3 consists of 14 residues. Trimming at V came to 5 bases and at J to 1 base, leaving 4 bases not matched to a gene. Germline V gene data show CDR1 as SGHTA and CDR2 as FQGNSA. In DNA, the CDR3 is TGTGCCAGCAGCCCGGACAGGAGTAACTATGGCTACACCTTC. This codes for CASSPDRSNYGYTF.